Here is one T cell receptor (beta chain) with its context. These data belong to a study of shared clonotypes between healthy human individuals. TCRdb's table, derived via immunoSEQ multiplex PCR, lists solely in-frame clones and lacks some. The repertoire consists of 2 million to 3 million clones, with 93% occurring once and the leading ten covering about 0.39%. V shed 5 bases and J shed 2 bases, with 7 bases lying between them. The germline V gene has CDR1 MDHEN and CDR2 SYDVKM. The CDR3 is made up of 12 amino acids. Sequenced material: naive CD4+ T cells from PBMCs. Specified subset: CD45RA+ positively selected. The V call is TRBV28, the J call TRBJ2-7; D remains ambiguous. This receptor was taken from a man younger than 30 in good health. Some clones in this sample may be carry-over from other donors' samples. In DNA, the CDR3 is TGTGCCAGCAGTCAAAATACCTACGAGCAGTACTTC. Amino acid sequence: CASSQNTYEQYF.